The entry that follows covers one TCR beta chain sequence. The data originate from a study of shared T cell receptors in the human thymus. TCRdb keeps only in-frame clones here, not all; method: immunoSEQ multiplex PCR. Counted here are approximately 68,000 clones, roughly 96% occurring once; the ten biggest clones make up around 0.033%. CDR3 length equals 13 residues. Trimming stripped 3 bases from V and 3 bases from J, with 6 bases between. CDR1 is SGHTA, CDR2 FQGTGA, per germline. The TCR sequence derives from a human donor. Sequencing was carried out using thymocytes. The chain couples TRBV7-3 to TRBJ1-3; D unclear. CDR3 protein: CASSFGFGNTIYF. CDR3 sequence (DNA): TGTGCCAGCAGCTTTGGCTTTGGAAACACCATATATTTT. The full variable domain, rest sourced from reference TRBV7-3 and TRBJ1-3, is GAGVSQTPSNKVTEKGKYVELRCDPISGHTALYWYRQSLGQGPEFLIYFQGTGAADDSGLPNDRFFAVRPEGSVSTLKIQRTERGDSAVYLCASSFGFGNTIYFGEGSWLTVV.